The clone carrying this T cell receptor beta chain has at least ten counts. Its antigen is as yet unknown. Researchers took RNA transcripts and amplified the TCR beta CDR3 regions from them. The HTBI set primed first-round TCR CDR3 RT-PCR. TCRdb re-called the multiplex PCR reads through MiXCR, storing one row per CDR3 protein. Of over 700,000 distinct CDR3 sequences listed, 18% were seen once; the top ten hold approximately 15%. Germline assignment: CDR1 SGHRS and CDR2 YFSETQ. With 1 base removed from V and 8 bases from J, the gap between germline ends came to 18 bases. This CDR3 is built from 15 residues. This entry comes from a study of T cells in Graves' hyperthyroidism and ophthalmopathy. Findings of the study overall: Ophthalmopathy and stable hyperthyroidism were separated by a 13 V-J model. The blood repertoire included most of the expanded thyroid clonotypes above 0.001.

Recently diagnosed hyperthyroidism of less than 2 months' duration affected patients aged 18 to 65. The blood sample predates any ophthalmopathy symptoms, coming from first hyperthyroidism diagnosis. The TCR sequence derives from a woman between 50 and 59 years old with Graves' hyperthyroidism that later progressed to Graves' ophthalmopathy. V is TRBV5-1 and J is TRBJ1-1; D is perhaps TRBD1 (6 bases). The sample consisted of blood. CDR3 loop: CASSLSHGQQYEAFF. In nucleotides, the CDR3 is TGCGCCAGCAGCTTGTCTCACGGACAGCAATACGAAGCTTTCTTT.